In this sample, the clone carrying this T cell receptor beta chain turned up many times. Its antigen remains unidentified. The CDR3 extends 3 residues past the end of the read, so its final part is completed from the germline J gene. This record belongs to a study of T cell clonality in common variable immunodeficiency. The study's findings and limits: Links between repertoire features and CVID complications were heterogeneity-limited. Reportedly, TCR beta sequences from common variable immunodeficiency showed fewer deletions and N-nucleotide insertions. CVID subjects had higher TCRbeta clonality than healthy controls, most marked in about a third.

Reduced serum IgG, IgA and/or IgM plus specific antibody deficiency defined CVID. Assay used: immunoSEQ multiplex PCR; TCRdb lists only in-frame clones, some missing. The sample was found to contain 15,000 to 20,000 clones, and every one recurs. Trimming took 0 bases from V and 8 from J, leaving 11 bases between them. Germline values: CDR1 SGHNT, CDR2 YYREEE (reference sequence). The CDR3 extends over 14 amino acids. The clonotype was recovered from a human donor with common variable immunodeficiency. The sequenced sample consisted of peripheral blood mononuclear cells. The chain uses TRBV5-4 and TRBJ1-4; the D is unclear. The CDR3 DNA, read in part, is TGTGCCAGCAGCTTGGGAGGCAGATCCGAAAAA. It translates to CASSLGGRSEK. The full CDR3 is CASSLGGRSEKLFF.